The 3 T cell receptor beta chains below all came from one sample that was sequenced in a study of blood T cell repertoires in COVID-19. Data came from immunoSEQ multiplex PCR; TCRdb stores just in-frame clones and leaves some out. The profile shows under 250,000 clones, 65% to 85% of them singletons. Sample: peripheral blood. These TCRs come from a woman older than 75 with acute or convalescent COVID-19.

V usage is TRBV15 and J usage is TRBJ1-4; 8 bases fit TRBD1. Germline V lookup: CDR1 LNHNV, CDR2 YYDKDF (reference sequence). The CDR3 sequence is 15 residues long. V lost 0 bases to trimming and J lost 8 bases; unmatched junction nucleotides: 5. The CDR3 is CATSRDRRTGEKLFF. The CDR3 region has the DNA TGTGCCACCAGCAGAGATCGGAGGACAGGGGAAAAACTGTTTTTT.

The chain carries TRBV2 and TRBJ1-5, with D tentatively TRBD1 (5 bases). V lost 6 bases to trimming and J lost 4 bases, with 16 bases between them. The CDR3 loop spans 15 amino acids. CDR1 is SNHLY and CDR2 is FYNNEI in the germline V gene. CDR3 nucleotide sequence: TGTGCCAGCAGCGCCCTGGGGGGTCCTAATCAGCCCCAGCATTTT. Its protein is CASSALGGPNQPQHF. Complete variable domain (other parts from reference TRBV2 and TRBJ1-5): EPEVTQTPSHQVTQMGQEVILRCVPISNHLYFYWYRQILGQKVEFLVSFYNNEISEKSEIFDDQFSVERPDGSNFTLKIRSTKLEDSAMYFCASSALGGPNQPQHFGDGTRLSIL.

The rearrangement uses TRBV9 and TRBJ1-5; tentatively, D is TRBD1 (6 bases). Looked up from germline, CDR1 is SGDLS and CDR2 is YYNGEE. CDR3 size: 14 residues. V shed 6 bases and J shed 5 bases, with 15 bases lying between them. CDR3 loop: CASNRQGLDQPQHF. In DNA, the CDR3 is TGTGCCAGCAACCGTCAGGGGTTGGATCAGCCCCAGCATTTT.